Each of the 17 T cell receptor beta chains below was sequenced from the same sample in a study of PD-L1 blockade in urothelial cancer. Time point: pretreatment peripheral blood. This table comes from immunoSEQ multiplex PCR, and its TCRdb copy is limited to in-frame clones, with some not included. There are 60,000 or so clones in the sample; 85% to 90% occur only once, and 15% to 18% lies in the top ten. The sequenced sample was PBMCs, obtained around atezolizumab (anti-PD-L1) treatment. These receptors were collected from a man aged 70-80 years with urothelial cancer.

The chain combines TRBV4-1 with TRBJ1-5; D unclear. This CDR3 has 15 amino acids. Germline CDR1 reads MGHRA; CDR2 reads YSYEKL. The V and J ends lost 0 bases and 7 bases respectively, with 13 bases between them. The CDR3 loop is CASSQDVTARQPQHF. Here the CDR3 DNA reads TGCGCCAGCAGCCAAGATGTCACAGCCCGGCAGCCCCAGCATTTT.

A single count supports this clone. V usage is TRBV5-1 and J usage is TRBJ2-5; the match to TRBD2 covers 12 bases. Germline-derived CDR1 and CDR2 are SGHRS and YFSETQ. This CDR3 has 15 amino acids. The ends lost 1 base at V and 5 bases at J; junction bases unmatched: 3. The CDR3 DNA sequence: TGCGCCAGCAGCTTGCTAGCGGGAGGGGAGGAGACCCAGTACTTC. This codes for CASSLLAGGEETQYF.

This sequence joins TRBV9 and TRBJ2-7; the match to TRBD2 covers 13 bases. Trimming at V came to 2 bases and at J to 6 bases, leaving 5 bases not matched to a gene. The CDR3 sequence is 15 residues long. Germline CDR1 and CDR2: SGDLS and YYNGEE. Here the CDR3 DNA reads TGTGCCAGCAGCGTGGGCGGACTAGCGGGAGCCGAGCAGTACTTC. This gives the protein CASSVGGLAGAEQYF. Full variable domain (missing parts from reference TRBV9 and TRBJ2-7): DSGVTQTPKHLITATGQRVTLRCSPRSGDLSVYWYQQSLDQGLQFLIQYYNGEERAKGNILERFSAQQFPDLHSELNLSSLELGDSALYFCASSVGGLAGAEQYFGPGTRLTVT.

V usage is TRBV2 and J usage is TRBJ1-2; 10 nucleotides match TRBD1. The CDR3 has 12 residues. J lost 5 bases, V lost 8 bases, and 2 bases had no gene match. Per the germline V gene, CDR1 is SNHLY and CDR2 is FYNNEI. CDR3 in amino acids: CASRQGAYGYTF. The CDR3 region has the DNA TGTGCCAGCCGACAGGGGGCGTATGGCTACACCTTC.

The V call is TRBV5-1, the J call TRBJ1-1; D gene uncertain. Between the trimmed V and J ends, which lost 1 base and 4 bases, there was a span of 8 bases. This CDR3 comprises 13 residues. Germline lookup yields CDR1 SGHRS and CDR2 YFSETQ. The CDR3 DNA reads as TGCGCCAGCAGCTTGTTGGGGAGCACTGAAGCTTTCTTT. The encoded protein is CASSLLGSTEAFF.

This chain joins TRBV28 and TRBJ2-1; perhaps TRBD1 as D (5 bases). Per germline, CDR1 MDHEN and CDR2 SYDVKM. The CDR3 extends over 11 amino acids. The CDR3 is CGGRSYNEQFF. The DNA of the CDR3 is TGTGGGGGCCGCTCCTACAATGAGCAGTTCTTC.

The chain employs TRBV7-9 and TRBJ2-1; D not certain. Trimming pared 5 bases from V and 0 bases from J, leaving 14 bases between. The CDR3 is made up of 16 amino acids. CDR1 is SEHNR, CDR2 FQNEAQ, per germline (reference sequence). The CDR3 nucleotides are TGTGCCAGCAGCGAGAGGAAGACGAGCTCCTACAATGAGCAGTTCTTC. This gives the protein CASSERKTSSYNEQFF.

The genes are TRBV18 and TRBJ2-7, with a tentative D call TRBD1 (6 bases). The V end was cut by 4 bases, the J end by 5 bases, with 9 bases between. CDR1 is KGHSH, CDR2 LQKENI, per germline. The CDR3 runs 12 residues. The DNA of the CDR3 is TGTGCCAGCTCACTACAGGGTGACGAGCAGTACTTC. Translation gives CASSLQGDEQYF.

The gene calls are TRBV11-2 and TRBJ2-1; TRBD2 agrees at 7 bases. J gave up 6 bases and V 5 bases, and 7 bases lay outside the gene matches. CDR1 SGHAT and CDR2 FQNNGV come from the germline V gene. The CDR3 has 14 residues. CDR3 nucleotide sequence: TGTGCCAGCAGCCCCCTAGCGGACCTCAATGAGCAGTTCTTC. It specifies CASSPLADLNEQFF.

V and J are TRBV5-1 and TRBJ2-5; the match to TRBD2 covers 7 bases. This CDR3 comprises 13 residues. The trim removed 4 bases at V and 1 base at J, leaving 1 base unmatched. Germline V gene lookup returns CDR1 SGHRS and CDR2 YFSETQ. DNA of the CDR3: TGCGCCAGCAGCCCGGGGGGCCAAGAGACCCAGTACTTC. This translates into CASSPGGQETQYF. Using reference TRBV5-1 and TRBJ2-5 for the parts outside the CDR3, the full variable domain is KAGVTQTPRYLIKTRGQQVTLSCSPISGHRSVSWYQQTPGQGLQFLFEYFSETQRNKGNFPGRFSGRQFSNSRSEMNVSTLELGDSALYLCASSPGGQETQYFGPGTRLLVL.

This rearrangement joins TRBV5-8 to TRBJ2-7, with 7 positions matching TRBD1. From germline, CDR1 is SGHTS and CDR2 YDEGEE. The CDR3 is 14 residues long. Trimming took 2 bases from V and 5 from J; bases not matched to a gene: 7. CDR3 region: CASSFDRAGNEQYF. The CDR3 DNA reads TGTGCCAGCAGCTTCGACAGGGCAGGTAACGAGCAGTACTTC.

This clone was seen only once. The rearrangement links TRBV2 to TRBJ2-7, with D unclear. Germline V gives CDR1 SNHLY, CDR2 FYNNEI. This CDR3 is 12 amino acids long. Trimming left V 4 bases short and J 7 bases short, with 11 bases between. The CDR3 nucleotides read TGTGCCAGCAGTGTGGGCAGTGGGGAGCAGTACTTC. Amino acid sequence: CASSVGSGEQYF.

The rearrangement uses TRBV9 and TRBJ2-5; TRBD1 might be the D (6 bases). This CDR3 has 14 amino acids. V shed 4 bases and J shed 4 bases, with 14 bases lying between them. The germline CDR1 and CDR2 sequences are SGDLS and YYNGEE. CDR3 sequence (DNA): TGTGCCAGCAGCCCCGGGGACATTAGAGAGACCCAGTACTTC. Amino acids: CASSPGDIRETQYF.

The chain joins TRBV10-2 to TRBJ1-5; 9 nucleotides align to TRBD1. The germline V gene encodes CDR1 WSHSY and CDR2 SAAADI. Trimming at V came to 7 bases and at J to 4 bases, leaving 5 bases not matched to a gene. The CDR3 sequence is 14 residues long. Here the CDR3 reads CASTRGQGNQPQHF. The CDR3, as DNA: TGCGCCAGCACCCGTGGACAGGGGAATCAGCCCCAGCATTTT.

The chain links TRBV5-4 to TRBJ2-5; 9 positions match TRBD1. From germline, CDR1 is SGHNT and CDR2 YYREEE (reference sequence). The CDR3 consists of 15 residues. J gave up 4 bases and V 4 bases, and 8 bases lay outside the gene matches. DNA of the CDR3: TGTGCCAGCAGCCCGGGACAGGGTATCGGAGAGACCCAGTACTTC. Amino acids: CASSPGQGIGETQYF.

The chain has TRBV27 and TRBJ1-2; 9 nucleotides align to TRBD1. The CDR3 loop spans 18 amino acids. The junction had 12 bases not matched to a gene; V was cut back by 0 bases and J by 4 bases. CDR1 is MNHEY, CDR2 SMNVEV, per germline (reference sequence). DNA of the CDR3: TGTGCCAGCAGTTTATCTTCCCGGACAGGGGTTTACAGCTATGGCTACACCTTC. It is translated as CASSLSSRTGVYSYGYTF.

This chain joins TRBV6-1 and TRBJ2-1; the D gene is possibly TRBD1 (6 bases). Trimming left V 0 bases short and J 3 bases short, with 12 bases between. The CDR3 has 16 residues. The germline CDR1 and CDR2 sequences are MNHNS and SASEGT. CDR3 region: CASSEARGDNYNEQFF. CDR3 DNA: TGTGCCAGCAGTGAAGCGCGAGGGGACAACTACAATGAGCAGTTCTTC.